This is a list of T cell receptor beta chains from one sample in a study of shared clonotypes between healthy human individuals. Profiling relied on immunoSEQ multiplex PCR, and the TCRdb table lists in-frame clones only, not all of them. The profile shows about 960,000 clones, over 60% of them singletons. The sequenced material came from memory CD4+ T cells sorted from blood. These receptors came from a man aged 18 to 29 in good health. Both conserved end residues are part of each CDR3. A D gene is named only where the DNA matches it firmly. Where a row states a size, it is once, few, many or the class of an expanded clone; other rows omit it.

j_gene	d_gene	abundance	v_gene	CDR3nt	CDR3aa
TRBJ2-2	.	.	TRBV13	TGTGCCAGCAGGTATCAGAACACCGGGGAGCTGTTTTTT	CASRYQNTGELFF
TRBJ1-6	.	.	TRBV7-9	TGTGCCAGCAGCTTGAACTGGGGGTACCTCCACTTT	CASSLNWGYLHF
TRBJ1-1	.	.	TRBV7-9	TGTGCCAGCAGCTTACGAACTCTGGGCACTGAAGCTTTCTTT	CASSLRTLGTEAFF
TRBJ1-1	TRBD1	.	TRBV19	TGTGCCAGTAGCCTTACAGGGGACACTGAAGCTTTCTTT	CASSLTGDTEAFF
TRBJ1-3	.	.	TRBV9	TGTGCCAGCAGCGTAGGTAACGGGTTCTCTGGAAACACCATATATTTT	CASSVGNGFSGNTIYF
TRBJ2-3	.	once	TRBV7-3	TGTGCCAGCAGCCAAAAGGGGGATACGCAGTATTTT	CASSQKGDTQYF
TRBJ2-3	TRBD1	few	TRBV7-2	TGTGCCAGTAGAAGGACAGGGGGGACAGATACGCAGTATTTT	CASRRTGGTDTQYF
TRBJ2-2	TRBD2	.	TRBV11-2	TGTGCCAGCAGCTTAGATCTGGGACTAAACACCGGGGAGCTGTTTTTT	CASSLDLGLNTGELFF
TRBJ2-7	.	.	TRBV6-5	TGTGCCAGCAGTTACCTGGGTGTGAGCTACGAGCAGTACTTC	CASSYLGVSYEQYF
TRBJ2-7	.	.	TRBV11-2	TGTGCCAGCAGCTTATCCCTCAACGAGCAGTACTTC	CASSLSLNEQYF
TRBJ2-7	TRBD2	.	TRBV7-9	TGTGCCAGCAGCAAAGGACTAGCGGGGGAGGTCTACGAGCAGTACTTC	CASSKGLAGEVYEQYF
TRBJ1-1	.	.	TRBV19	TGTGCCAGTAGTATAGCGGGGCAGGTAAAAACTGAAGCTTTCTTT	CASSIAGQVKTEAFF
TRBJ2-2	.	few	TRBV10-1	TGCGCCAGCAGCCTGACGTTCGGGGAGCTGTTTTTT	CASSLTFGELFF
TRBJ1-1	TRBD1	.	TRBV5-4	TGTGCCAGCAGCTTACGGACAGGGGGTGTGAACACTGAAGCTTTCTTT	CASSLRTGGVNTEAFF
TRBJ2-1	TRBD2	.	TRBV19	TGTGCCAGTAGTACCTTCCTAGCGGGAGTGTCCTTCTTC	CASSTFLAGVSFF
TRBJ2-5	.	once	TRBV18	TGTGCCAGCTCACCTCAGGGGCAAGAGACCCAGTACTTC	CASSPQGQETQYF
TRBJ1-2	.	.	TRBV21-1	TGTGCCAGCAGCTCCCGGGCCAGACAAAGTTCTAGCGGCTACACCTTC	CASSSRARQSSSGYTF
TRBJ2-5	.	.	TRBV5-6	TGTGCCAGCAGCATCAGTTTGGAGACCCAGTACTTC	CASSISLETQYF
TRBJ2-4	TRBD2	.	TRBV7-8	TGTGCCAGCAGCCCGGGACTAGCGGGCTCGGAGAGAGCCAAAAACATTCAGTACTTC	CASSPGLAGSERAKNIQYF
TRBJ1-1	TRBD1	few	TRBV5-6	TGTGCCAGCAGCATCCGACAGGGGAGGGCTTTCTTT	CASSIRQGRAFF
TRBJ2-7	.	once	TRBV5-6	TGTGCCAGCAGCTCACGAAACTACGAGCAGTACTTC	CASSSRNYEQYF
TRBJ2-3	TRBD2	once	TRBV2	TGTGCCAGCGAAGGGCGGCTAGCGGGAGATACGCAGTATTTT	CASEGRLAGDTQYF
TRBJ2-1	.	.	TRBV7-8	TGTGCCAGCAGCTTAGGGGTCGGCAGGGAGAATGAGCAGTTCTTC	CASSLGVGRENEQFF
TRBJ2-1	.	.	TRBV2	TGTGCCAGCAGGTCGGCCCTAGGACTGGGAGAGCAGTTCTTC	CASRSALGLGEQFF
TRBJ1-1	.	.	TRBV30	TGTGCCTTCAAGTCGGTTTTTAACACTGAAGCTTTCTTT	CAFKSVFNTEAFF
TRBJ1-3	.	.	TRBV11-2	TGTGCCAGCAGCTTAGCTGATCTGGCGGGCTCTGGAAACACCATATATTTT	CASSLADLAGSGNTIYF
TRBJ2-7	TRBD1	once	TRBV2	TGTGCCAGCAGGGAGGGACAGGGGCCGTCCTACGAGCAGTACTTC	CASREGQGPSYEQYF
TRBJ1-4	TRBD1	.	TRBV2	TGTGCCAGCAGTGTTTCGGGACAGGGCTATGAAAAACTGTTTTTT	CASSVSGQGYEKLFF
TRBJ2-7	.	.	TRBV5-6	TGTGCCAGCAGCGACCCACGGGGCTACGAGCAGTACTTC	CASSDPRGYEQYF
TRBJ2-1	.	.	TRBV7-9	TGTGCGATCGGGGGAACTTCCTACAATGAGCAGTTCTTC	CAIGGTSYNEQFF
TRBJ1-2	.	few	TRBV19	TGTGCCAGTAGCAGCAACTATGGCTACACCTTC	CASSSNYGYTF
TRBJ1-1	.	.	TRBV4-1	TGCGCCAGCAGCCATCTGGGACTCGCGAACACTGAAGCTTTCTTT	CASSHLGLANTEAFF
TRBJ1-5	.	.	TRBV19	TGTGCCAGTAAGGGTCTATCGTACAGCAATCAGCCCCAGCATTTT	CASKGLSYSNQPQHF
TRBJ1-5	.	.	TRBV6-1	TGTGCCAGCAGTGAAGAGGGCGGAATTCGAAATCAGCCCCAGCATTTT	CASSEEGGIRNQPQHF
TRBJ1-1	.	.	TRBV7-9	TGTGCCAGCAGCCGAGACGGCATGAACACTGAAGCTTTCTTT	CASSRDGMNTEAFF
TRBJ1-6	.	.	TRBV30	TGTGCCTGGAGTCTGTGGGAACGAAGTTCACCCCTCCACTTT	CAWSLWERSSPLHF
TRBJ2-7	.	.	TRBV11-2	TGTGCCAGCAGTCTTACCTTACAGTCCTACGAGCAGTACTTC	CASSLTLQSYEQYF
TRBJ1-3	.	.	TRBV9	TGTGCCAGCGAGTACGGTGACTCTGGAAACACCATATATTTT	CASEYGDSGNTIYF
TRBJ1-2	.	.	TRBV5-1	TGCGCCAGCAGCCCTTCTAGGACAGAATATGGCTACACCTTC	CASSPSRTEYGYTF
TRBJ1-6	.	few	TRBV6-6	TGTGCCAGCAGTTACTCTAATTCACCCCTCCACTTT	CASSYSNSPLHF
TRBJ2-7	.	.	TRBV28	TGTGCCAGCAGTTTACCCAATCAGGGGACCTACGAGCAGTACTTC	CASSLPNQGTYEQYF
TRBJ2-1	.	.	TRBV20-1	TGCAGTGCTAGAGATCGGAATGAGCAGTTCTTC	CSARDRNEQFF
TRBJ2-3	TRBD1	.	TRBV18	TGTGCCAGCTCTTCCAGACAGGGAAGCACAGATACGCAGTATTTT	CASSSRQGSTDTQYF
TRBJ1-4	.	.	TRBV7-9	TGTGCCAGCAGCTTGACGGCGGGGGAGAAACTGTTTTTT	CASSLTAGEKLFF
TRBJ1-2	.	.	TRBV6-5	TGTGCCAGCAGTTACATGACAGGCGGCGGCTACACCTTC	CASSYMTGGGYTF
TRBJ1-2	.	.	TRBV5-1	TGCGCCAGCAGACTGGGAGAGGGTAACTATGGCTACACCTTC	CASRLGEGNYGYTF
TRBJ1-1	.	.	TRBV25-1	TGTGCCAGCAGTGAGATAGGAAGTCCTACAGAAGCTTTCTTT	CASSEIGSPTEAFF